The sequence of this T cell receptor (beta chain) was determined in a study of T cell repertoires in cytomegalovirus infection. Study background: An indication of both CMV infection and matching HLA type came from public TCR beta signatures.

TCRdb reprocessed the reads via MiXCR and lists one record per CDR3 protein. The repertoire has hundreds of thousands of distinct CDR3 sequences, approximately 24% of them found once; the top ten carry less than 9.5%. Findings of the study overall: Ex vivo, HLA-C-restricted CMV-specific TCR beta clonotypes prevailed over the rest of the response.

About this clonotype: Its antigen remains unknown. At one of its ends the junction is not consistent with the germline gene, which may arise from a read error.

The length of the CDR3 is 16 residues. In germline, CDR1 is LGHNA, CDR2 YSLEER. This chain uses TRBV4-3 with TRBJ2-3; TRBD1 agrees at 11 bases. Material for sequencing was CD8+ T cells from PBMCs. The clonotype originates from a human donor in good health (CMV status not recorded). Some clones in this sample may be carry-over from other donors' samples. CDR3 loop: CPSSLDWGQGADTQYF. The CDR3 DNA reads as TGCCCCAGCAGCCTAGATTGGGGACAGGGGGCAGATACGCAGTATTTT.